Listed here is a single TCR beta chain. TCRdb's copy holds only in-frame clones and misses some; the assay was immunoSEQ multiplex PCR. Counted here are some 100,000 clones, 90% to 95% occurring once; the ten biggest clones make up about 6.7%. The entry originates in a study of siplizumab effects on memory and regulatory T cells. What was sequenced was CD8+ T cells sorted from blood. The TCR comes from a human donor in good health.

CDR3 bases: TGTGCCAGCAGCCCTTCCCCGGGGGCGTCGGGCTACACCTTC. This encodes CASSPSPGASGYTF. The chain combines TRBV5-6 with TRBJ1-2; D may be TRBD1 (6 bases). The V end lost 4 bases, the J end lost 8 bases, and 18 bases lay between the germline ends. This CDR3 is 14 amino acids long. Per the germline V gene, CDR1 is SGHDT and CDR2 is YYEEEE.